Shown below are 22 T cell receptor beta chains from a single sample sequenced in a study of early T cells in non-severe SARS-CoV-2 infection. Each CDR3 protein gets one entry after TCRdb re-called the 5' RACE reads with MiXCR. There are about 62,000 distinct CDR3 sequences in the sample; about 9.3% occur only once, and 1.2% lies in the top ten. Material: whole blood. Receptor source: an adult who was a healthcare worker with PCR-confirmed SARS-CoV-2 infection or an uninfected control (not recorded which).

This clonotype was counted many times. This chain joins TRBV20-1 and TRBJ2-1; 7 bases are a match to TRBD1. Germline lookup yields CDR1 DFQATT and CDR2 SNEGSKA (reference sequence). This CDR3 has 12 residues. The V segment lost 6 bases and the J segment 9 bases; nucleotides outside the gene matches: 8. The CDR3 sequence is CSAQRGGGEQFF. CDR3 bases: TGCAGTGCCCAGCGAGGGGGCGGTGAGCAGTTCTTC.

This chain links TRBV7-9 with TRBJ2-2; TRBD2 matches at 7 bases. The CDR3 has 14 residues. Germline V gives CDR1 SEHNR, CDR2 FQNEAQ (reference sequence). Trimming took 5 bases from V and 5 from J; bases not matched to a gene: 5. The CDR3 loop reads CASSATSVTGELFF. The CDR3 DNA reads TGTGCCAGCAGCGCTACTAGCGTTACCGGGGAGCTGTTTTTT.

In its sample, this clonotype was seen many times. V usage is TRBV20-1 and J usage is TRBJ2-3; no reliable D call. V was trimmed by 4 bases and J by 1 base, leaving 12 bases between them. CDR3 size: 14 residues. Germline CDR1 reads DFQATT; CDR2 reads SNEGSKA (reference sequence). The DNA for the CDR3 is TGCAGTGCTACCGCAGGCTTTCGCACAGATACGCAGTATTTT. Protein product: CSATAGFRTDTQYF.

This clonotype was observed a handful of times. An end of the junction differs from the germline gene, which may be a read error. CDR3 in DNA: TGCAGTGCTAGAGATCCCCACGGGGGCCCTTACTTC. Translating it yields CSARDPHGGPYF. The chain couples TRBV20-1 to TRBJ1-2; D may be TRBD1 (6 bases). This CDR3 comprises 12 residues. Germline CDR1 and CDR2: DFQATT and SNEGSKA (reference sequence).

The chain links TRBV12-3 or TRBV12-4 to TRBJ1-4; TRBD1 matches 7 bases. The CDR3 covers 16 residues. Germline trimming cut 2 bases from V and 8 bases from J; bases unmatched to any gene: 11. As DNA, the CDR3 is TGTGCCAGCAGTTTAAATCTAGGGGGCGCGGGAGAAAAACTGTTTTTT. This codes for CASSLNLGGAGEKLFF.

This clonotype has a count of ten or more. J is TRBJ1-5 and V is TRBV20-1, with unresolved D. Germline CDR1 is DFQATT and CDR2 is SNEGSKA (reference sequence). Trimming removed 4 bases at V and 5 bases at J, with 12 bases between. The CDR3 is 13 residues long. The CDR3 region has the DNA TGCAGTGCTAATGGGCAGGCGGATCAGCCCCAGCATTTT. It yields the protein CSANGQADQPQHF.

The chain joins TRBV3-1 to TRBJ1-5; D is unclear. CDR3 size: 13 residues. Germline loops: CDR1 LGHDT, CDR2 YNNKEL (reference sequence). The V gene lost 1 base and the J gene lost 5 bases, with 6 bases spanning the gap. The CDR3 reads CASSQVGDQPQHF. The CDR3 region has the DNA TGTGCCAGCAGCCAAGTGGGAGATCAGCCCCAGCATTTT.

This chain joins TRBV12-3 or TRBV12-4 and TRBJ2-3, with 10 bases fitting TRBD2. V lost 4 bases to trimming and J lost 2 bases; unmatched junction nucleotides: 3. The CDR3 contains 15 residues. Written as DNA, the CDR3 is TGTGCCAGCAGTTCCGGGACTAGCGACACAGATACGCAGTATTTT. Residues: CASSSGTSDTDTQYF.

This clonotype was found a few times. The genes are TRBV5-1 and TRBJ1-3, with a weak D call TRBD1 (6 bases). Germline CDR1 and CDR2: SGHRS and YFSETQ. V was pared by 4 bases and J by 2 bases, with 13 bases between. This CDR3 spans 15 amino acids. As DNA, the CDR3 is TGCGCCAGCAGCCCAGGACAGCGCACTGGAAACACCATATATTTT. The encoded protein is CASSPGQRTGNTIYF.

At least ten counts were recorded for this clonotype. The V call is TRBV2, the J call TRBJ2-3, with a weak D call TRBD2 (6 bases). Germline CDR1 and CDR2: SNHLY and FYNNEI. There are 16 residues in the CDR3. V was trimmed by 4 bases and J by 0 bases, leaving 14 bases between them. The CDR3 DNA is TGTGCCAGCAGTGTACGGGACTTCACTAGCACAGATACGCAGTATTTT. Encoded protein: CASSVRDFTSTDTQYF.

This clonotype has a count of ten or more. The V gene is TRBV7-9, the J gene TRBJ1-5; D may be TRBD1 (5 bases). This CDR3 contains 15 residues. Germline V lookup: CDR1 SEHNR, CDR2 FQNEAQ (reference sequence). V lost 5 bases, J lost 0 bases, and 11 bases lay in between. The DNA for the CDR3 is TGTGCCAGCAGCCTAGGGGCAGATAGCAATCAGCCCCAGCATTTT. The encoded protein is CASSLGADSNQPQHF.

This clonotype was seen only a few times. This chain joins TRBV6-5 and TRBJ2-7; unclear D gene. Trimming removed 7 bases from V and 6 bases from J, with 16 bases in between. CDR3 length equals 13 residues. Germline CDR1 and CDR2: MNHEY and SVGAGI. The CDR3 region has the DNA TGTGCCAGCACCTTAAACACGATAGGCGAGCAGTACGTC. Encoded protein: CASTLNTIGEQYV.

At least ten counts were recorded for this clonotype. The genes are TRBV24-1 and TRBJ1-3, with a weak D call TRBD1 (5 bases). The length of the CDR3 is 16 residues. Per the germline V gene, CDR1 is KGHDR and CDR2 is SFDVKD. Trimming pared 6 bases from V and 2 bases from J, leaving 16 bases between. In DNA, the CDR3 is TGTGCCACCAGTCCGCTCTGGGGGAAAGCTGGAAACACCATATATTTT. Protein: CATSPLWGKAGNTIYF.

The sample holds a few counts of this clonotype. J is TRBJ2-3 and V is TRBV18; D possibly corresponds to TRBD2 (6 bases). V lost 3 bases, J lost 2 bases, and 15 bases lay in between. Per germline, CDR1 KGHSH and CDR2 LQKENI. This CDR3 comprises 16 residues. As DNA, the CDR3 is TGTGCCAGCTCACCCTATGCGGGACTCCACACAGATACGCAGTATTTT. Translating it yields CASSPYAGLHTDTQYF.

In this sample, this clonotype turned up a few times. This sequence joins TRBV20-1 and TRBJ2-3; tentatively, D is TRBD2 (7 bases). Looked up from germline, CDR1 is DFQATT and CDR2 is SNEGSKA (reference sequence). V was trimmed by 0 bases and J by 2 bases, leaving 12 bases between them. This CDR3 spans 15 amino acids. The CDR3 region is CSARDPAGATDTQYF. The CDR3 DNA reads as TGCAGTGCTAGAGATCCGGCGGGGGCCACAGATACGCAGTATTTT.

The table lists this clonotype with many counts. This sequence joins TRBV12-2 and TRBJ2-7; the table's TRBD2 call for D was not verified on the DNA. TRBV12-2 has pseudogene status. The length of the CDR3 is 16 residues. CDR3 sequence (DNA): TGTGCAAGTCGCTTAGTGGTCAAGGCCCTTACCTACGAGCAGTACGTC. Amino acids: CASRLVVKALTYEQYV.

This clonotype showed up just a few times. The V gene is TRBV6-5, the J gene TRBJ1-1; no reliable D call. The CDR3 extends over 14 amino acids. Germline V gene lookup returns CDR1 MNHEY and CDR2 SVGAGI. The V end was cut by 2 bases, the J end by 3 bases, with 10 bases between. CDR3 residues: CASSYTGRDTEAFF. CDR3 DNA sequence: TGTGCCAGCAGTTACACCGGCAGAGACACTGAAGCTTTCTTT.

This clonotype was counted a few times. The chain recombines TRBV18 with TRBJ1-2; D uncertain. Germline assignment: CDR1 KGHSH and CDR2 LQKENI. V lost 2 bases and J lost 0, with 13 bases in between. This CDR3 contains 16 residues. CDR3 bases: TGTGCCAGCTCACCAGACCGCCTAAAGACTAACTATGGCTACACCTTC. It specifies CASSPDRLKTNYGYTF.

This clonotype appeared many times. The V gene is TRBV12-3 or TRBV12-4, the J gene TRBJ1-1, with D uncertain. This CDR3 is 15 amino acids long. V dropped 6 bases and J dropped 3 bases, with 17 bases sitting between them. The CDR3 here is CASRPRSYGDTEAFF. The CDR3 DNA follows: TGTGCCAGCAGGCCGCGGAGCTACGGGGACACTGAAGCTTTCTTT.

The chain recombines TRBV7-9 with TRBJ2-1; D is uncertain. Germline V gene data show CDR1 as SEHNR and CDR2 as FQNEAQ (reference sequence). This CDR3 region has 14 residues. The V and J ends lost 1 base and 4 bases respectively, with 8 bases between them. CDR3 sequence reads: CASSLETDYNEQFF. The CDR3 nucleotides are TGTGCCAGCAGCTTAGAAACCGATTACAATGAGCAGTTCTTC.

This clonotype was counted only a few times. The V call is TRBV6-4, the J call TRBJ2-3; D is ambiguous. Deletions cut 4 bases from V and 7 bases from J, with 6 bases between. This CDR3 region has 11 residues. CDR1 is MRHNA, CDR2 SNTAGT, per germline. This CDR3 reads CASSVSNTQYF. DNA for the CDR3: TGTGCCAGCAGTGTAAGTAATACGCAGTATTTT.

There are a few counts of this clonotype. V gene TRBV30 combines with J gene TRBJ1-1; D possibly corresponds to TRBD1 (6 bases). Looked up from germline, CDR1 is GTSNPN and CDR2 is SVGIG (reference sequence). This CDR3 comprises 11 residues. Trimming stripped 5 bases from V and 6 bases from J, with 10 bases between. CDR3 in amino acids: CAWGAGAEAFF. The CDR3 nucleotides are TGTGCCTGGGGAGCAGGGGCTGAAGCTTTCTTT.